This TCR beta chain is from a study of blood T cells in healthy people across ages. Next came a second PCR, run for roughly 6 to 11 cycles, which used a sample-barcoded 5' primer along with a J-beta primer mix. TCRdb processed the 5' RACE reads anew with MiXCR; each CDR3 protein has one entry. Of approximately 600,000 distinct CDR3 sequences listed, roughly 50% are singletons. For this clonotype: Its antigen is currently unknown.

Study findings and constraints: Nothing was known about donor CMV status, and this possibly confounded expanded clonotype changes. The long-lived group displayed more naive CD4+ cells, plus higher diversity, than the aged donors did.

This receptor was identified in a man aged 55 to 70 in good health. The source material was blood.

CDR3 coding DNA: TGTGCCAGCAGCTCTAAGACTAGCGGGGGTCCATACGAGCAGTACTTC. It translates to CASSSKTSGGPYEQYF. This chain joins TRBV5-4 and TRBJ2-5, with TRBD2 identical over 12 bases. The DNA end is a closer match to TRBJ2-7, so the J assignment may be wrong. Germline V gene data show CDR1 as SGHNT and CDR2 as YYREEE (reference sequence). There are 16 residues in the CDR3.